This T cell receptor (beta chain) was found in a study of T cells in Graves' hyperthyroidism and ophthalmopathy. This CDR3 has 13 amino acids. The germline CDR1 and CDR2 sequences are SQVTM and ANQGSEA. Trimming at V came to 7 bases and at J to 2 bases, leaving 7 bases not matched to a gene. The source material, RNA transcripts, was used to amplify TCR beta CDR3 regions. First-round RT-PCR of the TCR CDR3 relied on the HTBI primer set. TCRdb analysed the multiplex PCR reads with MiXCR anew, one entry per CDR3 protein. The sample records over 250,000 distinct CDR3 sequences, 20% to 25% being singletons.

This TCR derives from a man aged 30-40 years with Graves' ophthalmopathy. Sequenced sample: blood. The chain links TRBV29-1 to TRBJ2-7; the match to TRBD2 covers 8 bases. CDR3 nucleotides: TGCAGCGCCGGGGGGGCTTTGACCTACGAGCAGTACTTC. The encoded protein is CSAGGALTYEQYF.